This TCR beta chain is from a study of T cells in Graves' hyperthyroidism and ophthalmopathy. Whole-study results and caveats: The model anticipated ophthalmopathy a median about six months pre-onset.

Researchers amplified the TCR beta CDR3 regions from RNA transcripts. Primed by the HTBI set, a first-round RT-PCR was run on the TCR CDR3. TCRdb re-analysed the multiplex PCR reads in MiXCR, keeping a single row per CDR3 protein. The sample carries 660,000 or so distinct CDR3 sequences, about 45% recorded once. In making diagnoses, clinical symptoms, serum thyroxine and TRAb, thyroid ultrasound and orbital computed tomography were all used. This clonotype appeared a few times. What it recognizes is unknown. Germline V gene lookup returns CDR1 SGHAT and CDR2 FQNNGV. The V end lost 5 bases, the J end lost 4 bases, and 15 bases lay between the germline ends. The CDR3 has 14 residues.

The chain has TRBV11-2 and TRBJ2-7; TRBD1 might be the D (6 bases). The sequence was obtained from an adult man with Graves' disease, either hyperthyroidism or ophthalmopathy (not recorded which). Sequenced: peripheral blood or thyroid tissue (not recorded which). This CDR3 is CASSVTGNQYEQYF. The CDR3 nucleotides are TGTGCCAGCAGCGTTACAGGGAATCAGTACGAGCAGTACTTC.